This T cell receptor (beta chain) came from a study of human T cells and chemical hapten exposure. Time point reported: patch test 1, 2 weeks after DPC sensitization. Noted treatment: therapeutic diphenylcyclopropenone sensitization with weekly scalp DPC. Whole blood that had not been fractionated was the source of extracted total RNA. The CDR3 is made up of 16 amino acids. Germline CDR1 reads DFQATT; CDR2 reads SNEGSKA (reference sequence). V lost 1 base and J 1 base, leaving 16 bases between the germline ends. Methods used by the authors: Samples had a median of about 96,000 TCRs, ranging about 20,000 to 700,000. TCRdb itself ran the RACE reads through MiXCR, one entry per CDR3 protein. None of the V and J calls come from the authors' own analysis; TCRdb made them. The table includes roughly 190,000 distinct CDR3 sequences, around 22% detected once.

The specimen was whole blood, collected in connection with sensitization to the hapten diphenylcyclopropenone (DPC). The chain couples TRBV20-1 to TRBJ1-2; possibly TRBD1 for D (6 bases). This clonotype was sampled from a woman between 50 and 59 years old with alopecia areata. Some clones in this sample may be carry-over from other donors' samples. The CDR3 spells CSARAPRQADNYGYTF. CDR3 nucleotide sequence: TGCAGTGCTAGAGCTCCAAGACAGGCCGATAACTATGGCTACACCTTC.